A selection of T cell receptor beta chains follows, all from one sample in a study of blood T cell repertoires in COVID-19. Profiling relied on immunoSEQ multiplex PCR, and the TCRdb table lists in-frame clones only, not all of them. This sample has roughly 65,000 clones, with around 90% found just once. Sequences were obtained from peripheral blood. The receptors shown here come from a man aged 55 to 69 with acute or convalescent COVID-19. The CDR3 runs from the conserved cysteine through the conserved F or W. Fields, in order: clone size, J gene, V gene, D gene, CDR3 protein, CDR3 DNA. D genes are given only for firm matches. A row's size may be missing; if present it is once, few, many or a size class.

abundance: -
j_gene: TRBJ2-2
v_gene: TRBV18
d_gene: TRBD1
CDR3aa: CASSPGTANTGELFF
CDR3nt: TGTGCCAGCTCACCAGGGACAGCGAACACCGGGGAGCTGTTTTTT

abundance: -
j_gene: TRBJ1-1
v_gene: TRBV5-6
d_gene: -
CDR3aa: CASSFVGQNTEAFF
CDR3nt: TGTGCCAGCAGCTTCGTTGGACAGAACACTGAAGCTTTCTTT

abundance: -
j_gene: TRBJ2-5
v_gene: TRBV5-4
d_gene: -
CDR3aa: CASSRRDKEETQYF
CDR3nt: TGTGCCAGCAGCAGACGGGACAAGGAAGAGACCCAGTACTTC

abundance: -
j_gene: TRBJ2-1
v_gene: TRBV7-3
d_gene: -
CDR3aa: CASSLSAYNEQFF
CDR3nt: TGTGCCAGCAGCTTATCGGCCTACAATGAGCAGTTCTTC

abundance: -
j_gene: TRBJ1-1
v_gene: TRBV7-9
d_gene: -
CDR3aa: CASSLAAGVNTEAFF
CDR3nt: TGTGCCAGCAGCTTAGCGGCAGGGGTGAACACTGAAGCTTTCTTT

abundance: -
j_gene: TRBJ2-1
v_gene: TRBV6-5
d_gene: TRBD2
CDR3aa: CASSRSGGDGEQFF
CDR3nt: TGTGCCAGCAGCCGTAGCGGGGGGGACGGGGAGCAGTTCTTC

abundance: -
j_gene: TRBJ2-5
v_gene: TRBV7-9
d_gene: TRBD1
CDR3aa: CASSFRQGETQYF
CDR3nt: TGTGCCAGCAGCTTCCGACAGGGGGAGACCCAGTACTTC

abundance: -
j_gene: TRBJ1-2
v_gene: TRBV14
d_gene: TRBD1
CDR3aa: CASSQKTGGAGYTF
CDR3nt: TGTGCCAGCAGCCAAAAAACAGGGGGCGCGGGCTACACCTTC

abundance: -
j_gene: TRBJ1-5
v_gene: TRBV5-1
d_gene: TRBD1
CDR3aa: CASSVGQGTQPQHF
CDR3nt: TGCGCCAGCAGCGTCGGACAGGGCACTCAGCCCCAGCATTTT

abundance: once
j_gene: TRBJ1-1
v_gene: TRBV12-5
d_gene: TRBD1
CDR3aa: CASGLVLAGGLTEAFF
CDR3nt: TGTGCTAGTGGTTTGGTATTGGCAGGGGGCCTCACTGAAGCTTTCTTT

abundance: -
j_gene: TRBJ1-1
v_gene: TRBV18
d_gene: TRBD1
CDR3aa: CASYNDRGVGITEAFF
CDR3nt: TGTGCCAGCTACAACGACAGGGGTGTGGGAATCACTGAAGCTTTCTTT

abundance: -
j_gene: TRBJ2-7
v_gene: TRBV2
d_gene: TRBD1
CDR3aa: CASTRTGGYEQYF
CDR3nt: TGTGCCAGCACCAGGACAGGGGGCTACGAGCAGTACTTC

abundance: -
j_gene: TRBJ2-7
v_gene: TRBV7-9
d_gene: TRBD1
CDR3aa: CASSLGAGGGKQYF
CDR3nt: TGTGCCAGCAGCCTAGGGGCAGGGGGTGGTAAGCAGTACTTC

abundance: -
j_gene: TRBJ2-7
v_gene: TRBV6-5
d_gene: TRBD1
CDR3aa: CASSYQQGTPYEQYF
CDR3nt: TGTGCCAGCAGTTACCAACAGGGGACCCCCTACGAGCAGTACTTC

abundance: -
j_gene: TRBJ1-5
v_gene: TRBV10-2
d_gene: -
CDR3aa: CASSEDRYNQPQHF
CDR3nt: TGCGCCAGCAGTGAAGACAGGTACAATCAGCCCCAGCATTTT

abundance: medium-sized
j_gene: TRBJ1-5
v_gene: TRBV7-9
d_gene: -
CDR3aa: CASSFESQPQHF
CDR3nt: TGTGCCAGCAGCTTCGAGTCTCAGCCCCAGCATTTT

abundance: -
j_gene: TRBJ1-2
v_gene: TRBV5-1
d_gene: -
CDR3aa: CASSSLGDGYTF
CDR3nt: TGCGCCAGCAGCTCGCTCGGGGATGGCTACACCTTC

abundance: -
j_gene: TRBJ2-1
v_gene: TRBV9
d_gene: TRBD1
CDR3aa: CASSAQGSSYNEQFF
CDR3nt: TGTGCCAGCAGCGCACAGGGGAGCTCCTACAATGAGCAGTTCTTC

abundance: -
j_gene: TRBJ2-3
v_gene: TRBV25-1
d_gene: -
CDR3aa: CASSELNLRGLVTDTQYF
CDR3nt: TGTGCCAGCAGTGAATTAAATTTGAGGGGACTGGTTACAGATACGCAGTATTTT

abundance: few
j_gene: TRBJ1-5
v_gene: TRBV6-5
d_gene: -
CDR3aa: CASSYGPPSSNQPQHF
CDR3nt: TGTGCCAGCAGTTACGGGCCTCCTTCGAGCAATCAGCCCCAGCATTTT

abundance: -
j_gene: TRBJ2-6
v_gene: TRBV6-1
d_gene: -
CDR3aa: CASSERGKRLGANVLTF
CDR3nt: TGTGCCAGCAGTGAACGGGGAAAGAGGCTCGGGGCCAACGTCCTGACTTTC

abundance: -
j_gene: TRBJ1-4
v_gene: TRBV12-5
d_gene: -
CDR3aa: CASAERGTRNEKLFF
CDR3nt: TGTGCTAGTGCCGAAAGGGGGACACGGAATGAAAAACTGTTTTTT

abundance: -
j_gene: TRBJ2-1
v_gene: TRBV27
d_gene: -
CDR3aa: CASSPLSSYNEQFF
CDR3nt: TGTGCCAGCAGCCCCCTGAGCTCCTACAATGAGCAGTTCTTC

abundance: -
j_gene: TRBJ1-2
v_gene: TRBV7-2
d_gene: -
CDR3aa: CASSLDQGPYGYTF
CDR3nt: TGTGCCAGCAGCTTAGATCAGGGGCCCTATGGCTACACCTTC

abundance: -
j_gene: TRBJ1-1
v_gene: TRBV10-3
d_gene: -
CDR3aa: CAISPADTEAFF
CDR3nt: TGTGCCATCAGCCCAGCGGACACTGAAGCTTTCTTT

abundance: -
j_gene: TRBJ2-1
v_gene: TRBV10-3
d_gene: -
CDR3aa: CAISEVERPGRWQFF
CDR3nt: TGTGCCATCAGTGAAGTGGAGAGACCCGGGAGATGGCAGTTCTTC

abundance: -
j_gene: TRBJ2-1
v_gene: TRBV30
d_gene: TRBD1
CDR3aa: CAWNRQGAGEQFF
CDR3nt: TGTGCCTGGAACCGACAGGGGGCGGGTGAGCAGTTCTTC

abundance: -
j_gene: TRBJ1-5
v_gene: TRBV5-1
d_gene: TRBD1
CDR3aa: CASSLGDRSQPQHF
CDR3nt: TGCGCCAGCAGCTTGGGGGACAGGAGTCAGCCCCAGCATTTT

abundance: -
j_gene: TRBJ2-5
v_gene: TRBV18
d_gene: -
CDR3aa: CASSPTVLGETQYF
CDR3nt: TGTGCCAGCTCACCCACCGTCCTCGGGGAGACCCAGTACTTC

abundance: -
j_gene: TRBJ2-1
v_gene: TRBV11-2
d_gene: -
CDR3aa: CASSLDPQGYEQFF
CDR3nt: TGTGCCAGCAGCTTAGATCCCCAGGGATATGAGCAGTTCTTC

abundance: -
j_gene: TRBJ1-2
v_gene: TRBV4-1
d_gene: -
CDR3aa: CASSQALQIYGYTF
CDR3nt: TGCGCCAGCAGCCAAGCGTTACAAATCTATGGCTACACCTTC

abundance: -
j_gene: TRBJ2-7
v_gene: TRBV6-5
d_gene: TRBD1
CDR3aa: CASSFNRGSYEQYF
CDR3nt: TGTGCCAGTTCATTTAACAGGGGATCCTACGAGCAGTACTTC

abundance: -
j_gene: TRBJ1-2
v_gene: TRBV7-9
d_gene: -
CDR3aa: CASGGAGYGYTF
CDR3nt: TGTGCCAGCGGGGGGGCGGGCTATGGCTACACCTTC

abundance: -
j_gene: TRBJ1-4
v_gene: TRBV5-1
d_gene: -
CDR3aa: CASAEQGTNEKLFF
CDR3nt: TGCGCCAGCGCGGAGCAGGGAACTAATGAAAAACTGTTTTTT

abundance: -
j_gene: TRBJ2-2
v_gene: TRBV5-1
d_gene: TRBD1
CDR3aa: CASSLPWTGDTGELFF
CDR3nt: TGCGCCAGCAGCCTCCCATGGACAGGGGACACCGGGGAGCTGTTTTTT

abundance: -
j_gene: TRBJ2-1
v_gene: TRBV11-3
d_gene: TRBD1
CDR3aa: CASSPRWDRGDNEQFF
CDR3nt: TGTGCCAGCAGCCCACGTTGGGACAGGGGGGACAATGAGCAGTTCTTC

abundance: -
j_gene: TRBJ2-7
v_gene: TRBV3-1/TRBV3-2
d_gene: -
CDR3aa: CASSQDPHSGEQYF
CDR3nt: TGTGCCAGCAGCCAAGACCCCCATTCGGGCGAGCAGTACTTC

abundance: -
j_gene: TRBJ2-3
v_gene: TRBV18
d_gene: -
CDR3aa: CASSSGITDTQYF
CDR3nt: TGTGCCAGCTCAAGCGGAATCACAGATACGCAGTATTTT